This TCR beta chain emerged from a study of blood T cell repertoires in COVID-19 (dated by TCRdb to the early 2020s). As for the study more broadly: The collaborator samples originated in the United States, Italy and Spain and spanned the acute and convalescent phases of COVID-19. The prospective study material was composed of cDNA or gDNA derived from T cells, B-cell-depleted T cells, or PBMCs. The dataset comprised deeply sampled blood TCRbeta repertoires from subjects exposed to, actively infected with, or recovered from COVID-19. The repertoires were made available in a free public database intended to serve as a resource for research on the immune response to SARS-CoV-2. The samples were drawn from two sources: the first 160 participants of the ongoing ImmuneRACE study, and 1,200 or so subjects contributed by 6 global collaborators. A de-identified subject ID, COVID-19 status, age in years and sex were almost always included in the sample metadata. Where HLA class I and class II types were available, the types were taken from metadata supplied by the sample provider, not from assay-based typing. The investigation overall reported the following: How much clinical and demographic metadata was included differed by source and by participant, and the metadata was provided uncurated.

Another Seattle source contributed samples from volunteer blood donors who had recovered from COVID-19. Collaborating institutions collected whole blood in K2EDTA tubes following their own protocols. Collaborator samples were shipped for TCRbeta analysis as frozen whole blood, isolated PBMCs, or DNA extracted from either sample type. The CDR3 contains 16 residues, cysteine and phenylalanine counted. Kept here is only the CDR3 DNA, which spans 48 bases and is read in frame from base 1. The V end gives up 3 bases and the J end 1 base, leaving 4 bases in the junction not matched to a gene. Looking up the germline V gene (reference sequence) yields CDR1 LGHDT and CDR2 YNNKEL. In regard to this clone: The antigen it binds to is not known. Base-call qualities are not available, and no considerably larger clone is one nucleotide away.

TCRbeta CDR3 regions were amplified from genomic DNA by means of the immunoSEQ Assay, a bias-controlled multiplex PCR. The original methods were these. Nucleated cell counts per sample were estimated from amplification of reference gene primers within the assay. To quantify the absolute abundance of each unique TCRbeta CDR3 rearrangement, sequence reads were collapsed and filtered. Productive Simpson clonality was computed per sample as the square root of Simpson's diversity index over productive rearrangements. Drawn from immuneACCESS, this table holds only the in-frame rearrangements with V and J called that TCRdb kept. Clones are partly lost; checked studies trace under half to an unresolved V gene and leave the rest unexplained. That table supplies the V and J calls and clone size; D and trimming were determined from the DNA. Here the sample has about 240,000 clones; about nine tenths occur a single time. Of the sample, around 7.2% is held by the ten largest clones.

The chain is encoded by TRBV3-1 (or the pseudogene TRBV3-2) joined to TRBJ2-3; 10 central bases correspond to TRBD2. This receptor was obtained from a man in his sixties who had recovered from COVID-19. Sample: peripheral blood. DNA sequence: TGTGCCAGCAGCCAGCCCCTAGCGGGGGGCACAGATACGCAGTATTTT. Its translation reads: CASSQPLAGGTDTQYF.